The 13 T cell receptor beta chains listed next were all sequenced from one sample in a study of blood T cell repertoires in COVID-19. The data were produced by immunoSEQ multiplex PCR, yet TCRdb's version contains in-frame clones alone and is incomplete. This sample carries roughly 68,000 clones, roughly nine tenths of them seen once, and the ten largest clones take approximately 7%. Sequencing was done on a sample of peripheral blood. These receptors were collected from a man aged 35-49 years with COVID-19, enrolled during active disease.

The chain couples TRBV3-1 (or the pseudogene TRBV3-2) to TRBJ2-3; 8 bases agree with TRBD2. The CDR3 contains 17 residues. CDR1 LGHDT and CDR2 YNNKEL come from the germline V gene (reference sequence). V was clipped by 2 bases and J by 5 bases; unmatched bases: 12. For the CDR3, the DNA is TGTGCCAGCAGCCAACACCGGGGGGGGCAACAAGTAGATACGCAGTATTTT. This codes for CASSQHRGGQQVDTQYF.

The V call is TRBV9, the J call TRBJ1-1; tentatively, D is TRBD1 (6 bases). Trimming stripped 3 bases from V and 3 bases from J, with 15 bases between. The CDR3 length is 15 residues. From germline, CDR1 is SGDLS and CDR2 YYNGEE. For the CDR3, the DNA is TGTGCCAGCAGCGACAAACAGGGCAGAGACACTGAAGCTTTCTTT. Translation gives CASSDKQGRDTEAFF.

The rearrangement links TRBV6-1 to TRBJ2-7, with 9 bases lining up with TRBD1. V dropped 4 bases and J dropped 2; count of bases not matched to a gene: 15. This CDR3 spans 18 amino acids. Germline assignment: CDR1 MNHNS and CDR2 SASEGT. This chain's CDR3 is CASSVRRDRESLPYEQYF. Here the CDR3 DNA reads TGTGCCAGCAGTGTGCGCCGGGACAGGGAATCGCTCCCCTACGAGCAGTACTTC.

The rearrangement joins TRBV11-1 to TRBJ1-1, with D possibly TRBD1 on 6 matching bases. The CDR3 extends over 17 amino acids. CDR1 is SGHAT and CDR2 is FQDESV in the germline V gene (reference sequence). V dropped 0 bases and J dropped 2 bases, with 16 bases sitting between them. Here the CDR3 DNA reads TGTGCCAGCAGCTTAGCGCGCAGGGGAGGGGTTAACACTGAAGCTTTCTTT. Amino acid sequence: CASSLARRGGVNTEAFF.

The V gene is TRBV5-1, the J gene TRBJ2-3; 11 bases match TRBD2. V lost 6 bases, J lost 4 bases, and 7 bases stayed unmatched. The CDR3 runs to 15 residues. CDR1 is SGHRS and CDR2 is YFSETQ in the germline V gene. The CDR3 is CASTVAGGLADTQYF. CDR3 sequence (DNA): TGCGCCAGCACCGTAGCGGGGGGGCTGGCAGATACGCAGTATTTT.

The chain links TRBV28 to TRBJ1-1; no firm D call. Trimming pared 4 bases from V and 4 bases from J, leaving 10 bases between. In germline, CDR1 is MDHEN, CDR2 SYDVKM. CDR3 length equals 13 residues. Here the CDR3 reads CASSSTSRTEAFF. CDR3 coding DNA: TGTGCCAGCAGTTCCACCTCGCGCACTGAAGCTTTCTTT.

The chain joins TRBV5-1 to TRBJ2-3; 10 bases fit TRBD2. Germline trimming cut 4 bases from V and 2 bases from J; bases unmatched to any gene: 10. Germline values: CDR1 SGHRS, CDR2 YFSETQ. CDR3 length: 17 amino acids. The DNA for the CDR3 is TGCGCCAGCAGCGTTGTTACTAGCGGGGCATACACAGATACGCAGTATTTT. It specifies CASSVVTSGAYTDTQYF.

This chain joins TRBV7-2 and TRBJ1-2; 12 bases are a match to TRBD1. V shed 4 bases, J shed 8 bases, and the junction held 8 bases outside the gene matches. CDR1 SGHTA and CDR2 FQGNSA come from the germline V gene. The CDR3 consists of 15 residues. CDR3 protein: CASSWGQGAQGGYTF. As DNA, the CDR3 is TGTGCCAGCAGCTGGGGACAGGGGGCGCAGGGGGGCTACACCTTC.

The CDR3 DNA is TGTGCCTGGAGTGTACCCTACAGGGGAGCTGAAGCTTTCTTT. It specifies CAWSVPYRGAEAFF. The chain is built from TRBV30 and TRBJ1-1, with TRBD1 matching 7 bases. V gave up 0 bases and J gave up 6 bases; unmatched junction bases: 7. The CDR3 runs to 14 residues. Germline CDR1 and CDR2: GTSNPN and SVGIG (reference sequence). Full variable domain (outside the CDR3, taken from reference TRBV30 and TRBJ1-1): SQTIHQWPATLVQPVGSPLSLECTVEGTSNPNLYWYRQAAGRGLQLLFYSVGIGQISSEVPQNLSASRPQDRQFILSSKKLLLSDSGFYLCAWSVPYRGAEAFFGQGTRLTVV.

This clone was recorded once. The chain uses TRBV18 and TRBJ2-2; no clear D gene. The germline V gene has CDR1 KGHSH and CDR2 LQKENI. V gave up 0 bases and J gave up 2 bases, with 10 bases separating them. This CDR3 is built from 16 residues. In nucleotides, the CDR3 is TGTGCCAGCTCACCACCGGCGACGGGTAACACCGGGGAGCTGTTTTTT. Its translation is CASSPPATGNTGELFF.

This clone appeared once. CDR3 protein: CAWKIGGGTFTDTQYF. DNA of the CDR3: TGTGCCTGGAAAATTGGCGGGGGCACCTTCACAGATACGCAGTATTTT. J is TRBJ2-3 and V is TRBV30, with a weak D call TRBD2 (7 bases). CDR1 is GTSNPN and CDR2 is SVGIG in the germline V gene (reference sequence). There are 16 residues in the CDR3. Trimming removed 4 bases from V and 2 bases from J, with 19 bases in between.

In this sample, this clone is medium-sized (0.01 to 0.1%). CDR3 in DNA: TGCAGTGCTAGTGCCCCGACAGAATCTTCCTACGAGCAGTACTTC. It codes for CSASAPTESSYEQYF. J is TRBJ2-7 and V is TRBV20-1; perhaps TRBD1 as D (5 bases). The CDR3 runs to 15 residues. Germline-derived CDR1 and CDR2 are DFQATT and SNEGSKA (reference sequence). V lost 3 bases and J lost 1, with 16 bases in between.

The V and J genes are TRBV18 and TRBJ2-1; no definite D call. V lost 5 bases and J 5 bases, leaving 7 bases between the germline ends. CDR1 and CDR2 from the germline V gene are KGHSH and LQKENI. There are 12 residues in the CDR3. CDR3 DNA: TGTGCCAGCTCATCCTTTAACAATGAGCAGTTCTTC. Amino acids: CASSSFNNEQFF.